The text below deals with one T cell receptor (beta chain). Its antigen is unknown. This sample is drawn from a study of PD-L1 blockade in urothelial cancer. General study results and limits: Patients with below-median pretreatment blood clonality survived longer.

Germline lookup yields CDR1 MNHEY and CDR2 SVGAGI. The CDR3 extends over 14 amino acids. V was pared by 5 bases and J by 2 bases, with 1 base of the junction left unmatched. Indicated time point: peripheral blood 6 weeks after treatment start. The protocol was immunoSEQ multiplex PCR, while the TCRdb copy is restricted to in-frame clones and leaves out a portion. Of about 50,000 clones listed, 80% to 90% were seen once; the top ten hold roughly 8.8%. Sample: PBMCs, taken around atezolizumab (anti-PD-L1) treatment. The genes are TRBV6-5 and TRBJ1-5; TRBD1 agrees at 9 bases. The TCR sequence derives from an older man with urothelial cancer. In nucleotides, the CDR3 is TGTGCCAGCAGTCGGACAGGGGGCAATCAGCCCCAGCATTTT. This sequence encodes CASSRTGGNQPQHF.